The entry below describes one T cell receptor (beta chain). As originally analysed: Amplifying reference gene primers gave estimates of nucleated cell counts. The method was immunoSEQ multiplex PCR; TCRdb's version includes in-frame clones alone and lacks a portion of them. D and trimming were read from the DNA, whereas the V and J calls and clone size are those reported in that table. The sample shows some 180,000 clones, more than 80% of them seen only once. The data were obtained in a study of blood T cell repertoires in COVID-19. Study-level background: Researchers got acute and convalescent COVID-19 samples from the United States, Italy and Spain. Sources were T cells, B-cell-depleted T cells, or PBMCs; the material itself was cDNA or gDNA.

CDR1 is LNHDA and CDR2 is SQIVND in the germline V gene (reference sequence). The V end was cut by 9 bases, the J end by 0 bases, with 12 bases between. The CDR3 covers 15 residues. This receptor was identified in an older woman with acute or convalescent COVID-19. This chain uses TRBV19 with TRBJ2-6; D remains unclear. The material sequenced was peripheral blood. The CDR3 sequence is CASSSQNSGANVLTF. The CDR3 coding sequence is TGTGCCAGCAGTTCCCAGAACTCTGGGGCCAACGTCCTGACTTTC.